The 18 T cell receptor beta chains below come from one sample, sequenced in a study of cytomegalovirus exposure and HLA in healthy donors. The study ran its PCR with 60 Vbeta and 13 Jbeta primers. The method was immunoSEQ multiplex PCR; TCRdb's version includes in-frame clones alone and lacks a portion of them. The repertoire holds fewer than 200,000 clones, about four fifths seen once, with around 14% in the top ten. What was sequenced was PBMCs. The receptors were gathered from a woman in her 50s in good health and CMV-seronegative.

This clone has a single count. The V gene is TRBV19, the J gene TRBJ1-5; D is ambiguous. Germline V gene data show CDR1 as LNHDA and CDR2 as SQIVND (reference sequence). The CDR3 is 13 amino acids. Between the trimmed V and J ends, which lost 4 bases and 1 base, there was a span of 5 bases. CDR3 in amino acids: CASSTQSNQPQHF. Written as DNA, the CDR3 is TGTGCCAGTAGTACCCAGAGCAATCAGCCCCAGCATTTT.

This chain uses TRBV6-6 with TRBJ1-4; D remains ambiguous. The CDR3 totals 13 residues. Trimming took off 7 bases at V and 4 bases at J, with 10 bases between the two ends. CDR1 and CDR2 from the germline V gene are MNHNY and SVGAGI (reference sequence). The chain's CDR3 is CASKGGVNEKLFF. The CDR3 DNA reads TGTGCCAGCAAGGGCGGGGTTAATGAAAAACTGTTTTTT.

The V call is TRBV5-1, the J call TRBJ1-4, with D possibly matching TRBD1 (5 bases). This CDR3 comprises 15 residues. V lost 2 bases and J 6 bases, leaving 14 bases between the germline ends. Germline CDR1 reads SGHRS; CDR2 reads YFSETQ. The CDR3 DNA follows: TGCGCCAGCAGCTTTATGGGGCAGCTCGATGAAAAACTGTTTTTT. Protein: CASSFMGQLDEKLFF.

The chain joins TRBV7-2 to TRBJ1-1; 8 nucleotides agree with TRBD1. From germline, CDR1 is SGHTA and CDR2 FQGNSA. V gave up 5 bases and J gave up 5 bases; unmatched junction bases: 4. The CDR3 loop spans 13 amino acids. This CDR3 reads CASSTWTGTEAFF. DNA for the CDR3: TGTGCCAGCAGCACCTGGACAGGGACTGAAGCTTTCTTT. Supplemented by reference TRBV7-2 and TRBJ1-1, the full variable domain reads GAGVSQSPSNKVTEKGKDVELRCDPISGHTALYWYRQSLGQGLEFLIYFQGNSAPDKSGLPSDRFSAERTGGSVSTLTIQRTQQEDSAVYLCASSTWTGTEAFFGQGTRLTVV.

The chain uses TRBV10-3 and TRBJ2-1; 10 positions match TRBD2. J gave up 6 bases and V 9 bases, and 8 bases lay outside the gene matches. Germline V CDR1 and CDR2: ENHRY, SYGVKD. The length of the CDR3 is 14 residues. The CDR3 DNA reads TGTGCCATTCACCCTAGCGGGAGTTCCAATGAGCAGTTCTTC. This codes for CAIHPSGSSNEQFF.

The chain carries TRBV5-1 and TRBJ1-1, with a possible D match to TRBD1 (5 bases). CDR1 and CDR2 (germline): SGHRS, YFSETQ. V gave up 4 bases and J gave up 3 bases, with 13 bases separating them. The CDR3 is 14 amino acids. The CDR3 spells CASSIAGGDTEAFF. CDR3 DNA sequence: TGCGCCAGCAGCATAGCAGGAGGGGACACTGAAGCTTTCTTT.

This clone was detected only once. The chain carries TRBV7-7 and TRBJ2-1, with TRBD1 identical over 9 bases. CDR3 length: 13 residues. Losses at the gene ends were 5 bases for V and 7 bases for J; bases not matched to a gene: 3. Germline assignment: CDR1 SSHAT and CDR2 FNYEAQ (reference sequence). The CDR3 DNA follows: TGTGCCAGCAGCCTCGACAGGGGGAATGAGCAGTTCTTC. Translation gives CASSLDRGNEQFF.

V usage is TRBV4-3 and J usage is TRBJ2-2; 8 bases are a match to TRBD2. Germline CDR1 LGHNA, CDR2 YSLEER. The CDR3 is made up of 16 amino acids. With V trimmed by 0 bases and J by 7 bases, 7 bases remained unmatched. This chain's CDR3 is CASSQDITGGGGELFF. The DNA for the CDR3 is TGCGCCAGCAGCCAAGATATTACGGGAGGGGGCGGGGAGCTGTTTTTT.

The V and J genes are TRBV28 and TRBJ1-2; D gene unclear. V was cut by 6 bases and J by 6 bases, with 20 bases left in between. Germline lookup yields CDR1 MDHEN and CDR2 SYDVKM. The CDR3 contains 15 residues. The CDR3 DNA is TGTGCCAGCAGCCTCGGTTCTAGAGGCTGGGATGGCTACACCTTC. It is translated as CASSLGSRGWDGYTF.

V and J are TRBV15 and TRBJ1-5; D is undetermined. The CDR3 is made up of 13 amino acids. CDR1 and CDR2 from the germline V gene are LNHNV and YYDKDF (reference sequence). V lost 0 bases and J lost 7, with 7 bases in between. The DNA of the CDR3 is TGTGCCACCAGCAGAGAGCGCGGGCAGCCCCAGCATTTT. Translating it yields CATSRERGQPQHF.

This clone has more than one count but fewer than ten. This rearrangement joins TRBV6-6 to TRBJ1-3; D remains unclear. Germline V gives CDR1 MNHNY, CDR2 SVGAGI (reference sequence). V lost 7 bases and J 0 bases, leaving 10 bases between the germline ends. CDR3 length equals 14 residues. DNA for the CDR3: TGTGCCAGCACTCGTGGCAGCTCTGGAAACACCATATATTTT. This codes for CASTRGSSGNTIYF.

This chain's CDR3 is CASSVGSGKSETQYF. The DNA of the CDR3 is TGTGCCAGCAGCGTAGGTAGCGGGAAATCGGAGACCCAGTACTTC. The chain links TRBV9 to TRBJ2-5; TRBD2 matches 8 bases. Unmatched junction bases numbered 6, after V lost 0 bases and J lost 5 bases. Germline V CDR1 and CDR2: SGDLS, YYNGEE. The CDR3 consists of 15 residues.

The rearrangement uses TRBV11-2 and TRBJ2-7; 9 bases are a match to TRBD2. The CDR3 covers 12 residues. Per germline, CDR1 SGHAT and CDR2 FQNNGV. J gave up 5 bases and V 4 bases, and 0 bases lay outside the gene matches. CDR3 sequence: CASSSSGDEQYF. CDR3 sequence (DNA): TGTGCCAGCAGCTCTAGCGGGGACGAGCAGTACTTC. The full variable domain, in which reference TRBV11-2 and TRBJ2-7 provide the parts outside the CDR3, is EAGVAQSPRYKIIEKRQSVAFWCNPISGHATLYWYQQILGQGPKLLIQFQNNGVVDDSQLPKDRFSAERLKGVDSTLKIQPAKLEDSAVYLCASSSSGDEQYFGPGTRLTVT.

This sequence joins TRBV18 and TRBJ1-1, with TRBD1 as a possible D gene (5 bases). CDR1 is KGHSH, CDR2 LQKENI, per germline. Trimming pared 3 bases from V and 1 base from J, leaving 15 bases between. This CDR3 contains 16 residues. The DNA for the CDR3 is TGTGCCAGCTCACCCTTACCGGATAGGGGGAACACTGAAGCTTTCTTT. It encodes CASSPLPDRGNTEAFF.

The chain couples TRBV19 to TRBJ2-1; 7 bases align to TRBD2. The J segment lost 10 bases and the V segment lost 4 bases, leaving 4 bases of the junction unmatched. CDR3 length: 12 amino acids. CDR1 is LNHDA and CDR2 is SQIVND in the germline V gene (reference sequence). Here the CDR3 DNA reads TGTGCCAGTAGTACCCGGGGGGAAGAGCAGTTCTTC. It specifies CASSTRGEEQFF.

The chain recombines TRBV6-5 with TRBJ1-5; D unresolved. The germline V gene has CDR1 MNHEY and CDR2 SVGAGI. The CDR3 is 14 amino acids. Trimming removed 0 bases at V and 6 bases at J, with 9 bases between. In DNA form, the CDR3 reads TGTGCCAGCAGTTACTCGGGCGCAGGTCAGCCCCAGCATTTT. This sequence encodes CASSYSGAGQPQHF.

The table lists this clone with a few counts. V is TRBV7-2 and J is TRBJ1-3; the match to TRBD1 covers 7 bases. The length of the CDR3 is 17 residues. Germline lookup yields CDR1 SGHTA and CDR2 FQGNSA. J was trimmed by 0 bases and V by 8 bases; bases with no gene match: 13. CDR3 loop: CASRRDSTFFSGNTIYF. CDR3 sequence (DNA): TGTGCCAGCCGCCGGGACAGCACCTTTTTCTCTGGAAACACCATATATTTT.

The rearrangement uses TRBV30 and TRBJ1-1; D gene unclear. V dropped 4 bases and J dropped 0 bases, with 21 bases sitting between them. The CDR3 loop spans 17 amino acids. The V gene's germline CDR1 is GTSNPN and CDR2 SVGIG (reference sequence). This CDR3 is CAWIVGRHALMNTEAFF. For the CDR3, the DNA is TGTGCCTGGATCGTGGGCAGGCACGCTCTCATGAACACTGAAGCTTTCTTT.